Included here is one T cell receptor (beta chain) sequence, with context. Its antigen is undetermined. One entry per CDR3 protein, called by TCRdb with MiXCR from the 5' RACE reads. This sample has under 650,000 distinct CDR3 sequences, with 18% found just once. The data derive from a study of T-cell memory formation after mild COVID-19. V shed 4 bases and J shed 7 bases, with 15 bases lying between them. This CDR3 spans 14 amino acids. Germline V gives CDR1 SGHRS, CDR2 YFSETQ. Study-wide results and limits: Day 15 to 85 contracting clones showed balanced CD4/CD8; later expanders leaned CD4+.

This rearrangement joins TRBV5-1 to TRBJ1-5; D remains unclear. Sample: PBMCs or a T cell subset sorted from them (not recorded which). This receptor was taken from an adult woman who had mild COVID-19 (a few samples of this study predate the infection). Cell type and time point are not known. CDR3 protein: CASSAGGFGQPQHF. Here the CDR3 DNA reads TGCGCCAGCAGCGCAGGCGGATTCGGGCAGCCCCAGCATTTT.